Shown below are 16 T cell receptor beta chains from a single sample sequenced in a study of CD8+ T cells in alopecia areata. Extraction of RNA preceded its reverse transcription into cDNA, which served as the sequencing template. Clones were read by immunoSEQ multiplex PCR, and TCRdb kept only the in-frame ones, dropping some. This repertoire shows around 69,000 clones, approximately 61% found once; its top ten account for around a sixth. The specimen comprised CD8+ T cells sorted from blood, sampled at week 0. The receptors derive from a human donor with alopecia areata.

In this sample, this clone turned up a few times. V usage is TRBV4-2 and J usage is TRBJ2-5, with D tentatively TRBD2 (7 bases). With 4 bases removed from V and 4 bases from J, the gap between germline ends came to 28 bases. Looked up from germline, CDR1 is LGHNA and CDR2 is YNFKEQ. The CDR3 covers 19 residues. The DNA of the CDR3 is TGTGCCAGCAGCCGAGCCCCGTGGGGGGCCTCGAGGGAGGGAGAGACCCAGTACTTC. It yields the protein CASSRAPWGASREGETQYF.

This clone came up a few times. The chain joins TRBV29-1 to TRBJ2-7; D gene unclear. Looked up from germline, CDR1 is SQVTM and CDR2 is ANQGSEA. Trimming left V 2 bases short and J 2 bases short, with 10 bases between. The CDR3 covers 13 residues. DNA of the CDR3: TGCAGCGTTGAACCTTTGACAACCTACGAGCAGTACTTC. It specifies CSVEPLTTYEQYF.

V and J are TRBV10-3 and TRBJ2-5; TRBD1 might be the D (6 bases). Trimming stripped 6 bases from V and 7 bases from J, with 21 bases between. This CDR3 has 15 amino acids. Germline lookup yields CDR1 ENHRY and CDR2 SYGVKD. Here the CDR3 DNA reads TGTGCCATCAGGCCGGGACACAGGGCGGAGGTGACCCAGTACTTC. As protein: CAIRPGHRAEVTQYF.

This chain connects TRBV27 to TRBJ2-3; tentative D call: TRBD1 (6 bases). Germline CDR1 reads MNHEY; CDR2 reads SMNVEV (reference sequence). V shed 4 bases and J shed 6 bases, with 23 bases lying between them. The CDR3 spans 17 residues. CDR3 sequence: CASSSDRNAMTEDTQYF. The CDR3 nucleotides are TGTGCCAGCAGTTCCGACAGGAACGCTATGACTGAGGATACGCAGTATTTT.

CDR3 protein: CATSRAGTHTDTQYF. CDR3 DNA: TGTGCCACCAGCAGAGCTGGGACCCACACAGATACGCAGTATTTT. J is TRBJ2-3 and V is TRBV15; the D gene could be TRBD1 or TRBD2 (5 bases each). V was cut by 1 base and J by 2 bases, with 10 bases left in between. The CDR3 spans 15 residues. CDR1 is LNHNV, CDR2 YYDKDF, per germline (reference sequence).

This clone has ten or more counts. This chain connects TRBV14 to TRBJ2-7; 7 positions match TRBD2. Per germline, CDR1 SGHDN and CDR2 FVKESK. V lost 6 bases to trimming and J lost 2 bases; unmatched junction nucleotides: 10. The CDR3 is 15 amino acids. The CDR3, as DNA: TGTGCCAGCAGTCCTTGGGAGGGCCTGCCCTACGAGCAGTACTTC. Its translation: CASSPWEGLPYEQYF.

The chain joins TRBV27 to TRBJ1-2, with a possible D match to TRBD1 (6 bases). Deletions cut 5 bases from V and 4 bases from J, with 17 bases between. The V gene's germline CDR1 is MNHEY and CDR2 SMNVEV (reference sequence). CDR3 length equals 15 residues. CDR3 residues: CASSRTGSLPYGYTF. CDR3 bases: TGTGCCAGCAGTCGTACAGGGTCTCTACCCTATGGCTACACCTTC.

V and J are TRBV7-9 and TRBJ2-3; D is undetermined. The CDR3 totals 14 residues. V was clipped by 5 bases and J by 2 bases, with 11 bases between them. CDR1 is SEHNR and CDR2 is FQNEAQ in the germline V gene (reference sequence). CDR3 bases: TGTGCCAGCAGCCGAGAGCTCCACACAGATACGCAGTATTTT. It codes for CASSRELHTDTQYF. Based on the CDR3 plus reference TRBV7-9 and TRBJ2-3, the full variable domain is DTGVSQNPRHKITKRGQNVTFRCDPISEHNRLYWYRQTLGQGPEFLTYFQNEAQLEKSRLLSDRFSAERPKGSFSTLEIQRTEQGDSAMYLCASSRELHTDTQYFGPGTRLTVL.

This chain connects TRBV7-9 to TRBJ2-3; no clear D gene. CDR3 length equals 14 residues. Germline V gene lookup returns CDR1 SEHNR and CDR2 FQNEAQ (reference sequence). Trimming cost V 1 base and J 6 bases, with 11 bases left between them. The CDR3 region has the DNA TGTGCCAGCAGCTTAGAGTTGGCCTCCGATACGCAGTATTTT. Translation: CASSLELASDTQYF.

A single count supports this clone. The chain recombines TRBV6-5 with TRBJ2-5; D uncertain. V lost 5 bases and J lost 3, with 16 bases in between. The germline V gene has CDR1 MNHEY and CDR2 SVGAGI. The CDR3 sequence is 15 residues long. The CDR3 sequence: CASSPRGRAEETQYF. In DNA, the CDR3 is TGTGCCAGCAGTCCCCGTGGCCGGGCCGAAGAGACCCAGTACTTC.

The gene calls are TRBV30 and TRBJ2-1; D might be TRBD1 or TRBD2, each matching 6 bases. Trimming cost V 4 bases and J 7 bases, with 14 bases left between them. The CDR3 is 13 residues long. Germline loops: CDR1 GTSNPN, CDR2 SVGIG (reference sequence). Here the CDR3 reads CAWNLGGQNEQFF. The CDR3 bases are TGTGCCTGGAATCTAGGGGGGCAAAATGAGCAGTTCTTC.

The V gene is TRBV6-5, the J gene TRBJ2-5; D is unresolved. CDR3 length equals 15 residues. Germline assignment: CDR1 MNHEY and CDR2 SVGAGI. Trimming took 0 bases from V and 1 from J, leaving 9 bases between them. CDR3 sequence (DNA): TGTGCCAGCAGTTACTCGACGACACTCCAAGAGACCCAGTACTTC. It translates to CASSYSTTLQETQYF.

This clone turned up a few times. CDR3 region: CAWSVGQGTGELFF. The CDR3 nucleotides are TGTGCCTGGAGTGTGGGCCAGGGGACCGGGGAGCTGTTTTTT. The chain uses TRBV30 and TRBJ2-2; D is possibly TRBD1 (6 bases). Germline-derived CDR1 and CDR2 are GTSNPN and SVGIG (reference sequence). The CDR3 consists of 14 residues. Trimming removed 0 bases from V and 5 bases from J, with 10 bases in between.

This clone was counted only a few times. The V call is TRBV7-3, the J call TRBJ2-5, with TRBD2 identical over 10 bases. Germline V lookup: CDR1 SGHTA, CDR2 FQGTGA. Unmatched junction bases numbered 14, after V lost 5 bases and J lost 5 bases. The CDR3 spans 17 residues. CDR3 bases: TGTGCCAGCAGCCCGAAGAAGCGGGGGGGCCCTCTGGAGACCCAGTACTTC. Protein product: CASSPKKRGGPLETQYF.

A few counts support this clone. The chain joins TRBV27 to TRBJ2-7, with D unclear. CDR1 and CDR2 (germline): MNHEY, SMNVEV (reference sequence). This CDR3 is built from 14 residues. V lost 0 bases and J lost 2, with 8 bases in between. As DNA, the CDR3 is TGTGCCAGCAGTTTATCGGTCGGAACCTACGAGCAGTACTTC. As protein: CASSLSVGTYEQYF.

The gene calls are TRBV5-1 and TRBJ2-7; 9 bases fit TRBD2. The CDR3 consists of 16 residues. The V gene's germline CDR1 is SGHRS and CDR2 YFSETQ. After removal of 1 base from V and 5 bases from J, the junction contained 10 bases not matched to a gene. In DNA, the CDR3 is TGCGCCAGCAGCTTGAATCTTGGCGGGAGGGCCGACGAGCAGTACTTC. Protein sequence: CASSLNLGGRADEQYF.